This T cell receptor beta chain was profiled in a study of blood T cell repertoires in COVID-19. This table comes from immunoSEQ multiplex PCR, and its TCRdb copy is limited to in-frame clones, with some not included. This table holds 250,000 or so clones, roughly 84% found once. CDR3 length: 14 amino acids. Trimming cost V 7 bases and J 5 bases; bases outside gene matches: 8. Germline CDR1 reads WSHSY; CDR2 reads SAAADI. The specimen was peripheral blood. The chain recombines TRBV10-2 with TRBJ1-1, with 9 positions matching TRBD1. This clonotype was obtained from a man aged 35-49 years who had recovered from COVID-19. The CDR3 loop reads CASTEDRGWTEAFF. The DNA for the CDR3 is TGCGCCAGCACTGAAGACAGGGGGTGGACTGAAGCTTTCTTT.